This TCR beta chain derives from a study of blood T cells in healthy people across ages. Findings of the study overall: The study lacked donor CMV status, which possibly confounded expanded clonotype changes.

Isolation per sample recovered at least 7 million PBMCs. The V and J ends lost 1 base and 0 bases respectively, with 6 bases between them. From germline, CDR1 is MGHRA and CDR2 YSYEKL. The CDR3 has 14 residues. The use of a sample-barcoded 5' primer and a J-beta primer mix characterized a second PCR of about 7 to 12 cycles. Every molecule of cDNA carried a tag from a template-switch adaptor with 12 random nucleotides. TCRdb itself ran the 5' RACE reads through MiXCR, one entry per CDR3 protein. Of fewer than 900,000 distinct CDR3 sequences listed, 30% to 45% are singletons. This clonotype showed up many times. Its specificity is unknown.

The chain employs TRBV4-1 and TRBJ2-5; D remains ambiguous. Material for sequencing was blood. The TCR was taken from a man younger than 30 in good health. As DNA, the CDR3 is TGCGCCAGCAGCCAAGTTGGGGACCAAGAGACCCAGTACTTC. Residues: CASSQVGDQETQYF.